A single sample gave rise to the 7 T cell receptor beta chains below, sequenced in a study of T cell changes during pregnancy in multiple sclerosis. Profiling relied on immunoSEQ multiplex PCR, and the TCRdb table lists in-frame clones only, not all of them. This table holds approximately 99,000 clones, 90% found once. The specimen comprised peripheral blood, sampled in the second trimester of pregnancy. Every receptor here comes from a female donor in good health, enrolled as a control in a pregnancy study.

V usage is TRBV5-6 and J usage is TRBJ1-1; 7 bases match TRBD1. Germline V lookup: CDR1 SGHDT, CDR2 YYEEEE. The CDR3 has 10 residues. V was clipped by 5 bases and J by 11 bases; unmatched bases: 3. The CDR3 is CASSPGGAFF. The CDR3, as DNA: TGTGCCAGCAGTCCAGGGGGGGCTTTCTTT.

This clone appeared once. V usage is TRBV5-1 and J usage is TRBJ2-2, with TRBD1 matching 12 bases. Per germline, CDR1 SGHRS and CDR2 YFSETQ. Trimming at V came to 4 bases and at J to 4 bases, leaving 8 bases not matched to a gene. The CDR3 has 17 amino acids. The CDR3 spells CASSPGTGGGTTGELFF. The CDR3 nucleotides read TGCGCCAGCAGCCCTGGGACAGGGGGCGGGACCACCGGGGAGCTGTTTTTT. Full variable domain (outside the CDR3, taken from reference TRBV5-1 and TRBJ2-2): KAGVTQTPRYLIKTRGQQVTLSCSPISGHRSVSWYQQTPGQGLQFLFEYFSETQRNKGNFPGRFSGRQFSNSRSEMNVSTLELGDSALYLCASSPGTGGGTTGELFFGEGSRLTVL.

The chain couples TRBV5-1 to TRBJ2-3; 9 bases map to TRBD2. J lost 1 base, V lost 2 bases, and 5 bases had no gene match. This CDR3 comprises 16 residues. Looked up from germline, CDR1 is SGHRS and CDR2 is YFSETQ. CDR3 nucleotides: TGCGCCAGCAGCTTCATAGCGGGGGCCCGCACAGATACGCAGTATTTT. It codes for CASSFIAGARTDTQYF.

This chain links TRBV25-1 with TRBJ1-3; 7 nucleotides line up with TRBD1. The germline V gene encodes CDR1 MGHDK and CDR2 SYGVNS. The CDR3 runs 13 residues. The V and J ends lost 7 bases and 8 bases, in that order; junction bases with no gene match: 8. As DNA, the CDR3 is TGTGCCAGCAAGGAGGGGGCAAGGGACACCATATATTTT. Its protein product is CASKEGARDTIYF.

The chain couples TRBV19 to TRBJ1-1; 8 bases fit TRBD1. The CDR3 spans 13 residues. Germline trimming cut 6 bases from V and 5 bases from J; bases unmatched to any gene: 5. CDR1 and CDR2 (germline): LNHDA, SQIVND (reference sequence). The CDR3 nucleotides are TGTGCCAGTAGCCAGGGGGCGGGTACTGAAGCTTTCTTT. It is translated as CASSQGAGTEAFF.

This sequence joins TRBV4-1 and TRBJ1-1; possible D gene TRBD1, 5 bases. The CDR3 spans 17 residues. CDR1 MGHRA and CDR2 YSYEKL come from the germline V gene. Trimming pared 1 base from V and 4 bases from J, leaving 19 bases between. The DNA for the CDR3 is TGCGCCAGCAGCCAAGGAACCGGGACCCTGGGAGGCACTGAAGCTTTCTTT. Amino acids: CASSQGTGTLGGTEAFF.

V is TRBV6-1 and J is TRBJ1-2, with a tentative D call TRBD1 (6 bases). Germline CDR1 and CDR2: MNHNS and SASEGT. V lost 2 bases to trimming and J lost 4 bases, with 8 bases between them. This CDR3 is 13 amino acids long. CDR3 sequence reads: CASSEHRAYGYTF. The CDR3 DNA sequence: TGTGCCAGCAGTGAACACAGGGCCTATGGCTACACCTTC.